The source of this TCR beta chain is a study of cytomegalovirus exposure and HLA in healthy donors. Overall study findings and caveats: Among TCR sequences, most were rare, though some public TCRs appeared in many donors. A few of the chains that were CMV-associated were confirmed in vitro to be specific for CMV antigens. V- and J-gene trimming of TCR beta was linked (in a later analysis) to a missense DCLRE1C variant.

In the PCR, 60 Vbeta and 13 Jbeta primers were used. Only in-frame clones appear in the TCRdb table, and some are missing; sequencing was by immunoSEQ multiplex PCR. Of 100,000 to 150,000 clones detected, around four fifths appear once; the ten largest clones hold around 18%. The CDR3 is made up of 19 amino acids. CDR1 SGHTA and CDR2 FQGTGA come from the germline V gene. Deletions cut 2 bases from V and 7 bases from J, with 29 bases between. As for this clone: Antigen specificity is unknown.

Sequenced input: PBMCs. The clonotype was recovered from a man aged 18 to 35 in good health and CMV-seropositive. This sequence joins TRBV7-3 and TRBJ1-2, with a weak D call TRBD1 (5 bases). CDR3 DNA sequence: TGTGCCAGCAGCTTACGGTGGGCGGAGGGGTCGCACGGCCTCACTGGCTACACCTTC. Protein: CASSLRWAEGSHGLTGYTF.